The 24 T cell receptor beta chains listed next were all sequenced from one sample in a study of radiotherapy plus CTLA-4 blockade in lung cancer. Measured with immunoSEQ multiplex PCR; TCRdb has only the in-frame clones, and not every one. In the table there are approximately 80,000 clones, 70% to 80% of which are singletons. The sequences come from peripheral blood, collected from a patient treated with radiotherapy plus ipilimumab. The receptors come from a human donor with non-small cell lung cancer whose response to radiotherapy plus ipilimumab could not be evaluated.

The rearrangement uses TRBV5-1 and TRBJ2-2; TRBD1 aligns across 7 bases. Germline V gene lookup returns CDR1 SGHRS and CDR2 YFSETQ. The trim removed 3 bases at V and 3 bases at J, leaving 8 bases unmatched. The CDR3 sequence is 16 residues long. CDR3 nucleotides: TGCGCCAGCAGCTCTACGACAGGGCAACACACCGGGGAGCTGTTTTTT. Translating gives CASSSTTGQHTGELFF.

There are many counts of this clone. The chain combines TRBV5-5 with TRBJ1-1; no clear D. This CDR3 has 11 amino acids. The V end was cut by 6 bases, the J end by 0 bases, with 3 bases between. Germline-derived CDR1 and CDR2 are SGHKS and YYEKEE (reference sequence). CDR3 nucleotide sequence: TGTGCCAGCACTGTGAACACTGAAGCTTTCTTT. This encodes CASTVNTEAFF.

This chain joins TRBV6-1 and TRBJ2-7; D gene unclear. The ends were cut back, 7 bases at V and 0 bases at J, with 4 bases in the middle. CDR1 and CDR2 (germline): MNHNS, SASEGT. The CDR3 loop spans 11 amino acids. The CDR3 protein is CASTDSYEQYF. The CDR3 region has the DNA TGTGCCAGCACAGACTCCTACGAGCAGTACTTC.

The CDR3 sequence: CASSPETGNEKLFF. The CDR3 DNA follows: TGTGCCAGCAGCCCGGAGACAGGGAATGAAAAACTGTTTTTT. The J gene is TRBJ1-4, the V gene TRBV4-2; 7 nucleotides agree with TRBD1. Trimming took 4 bases from V and 5 from J; bases not matched to a gene: 4. This CDR3 spans 14 amino acids. Per the germline V gene, CDR1 is LGHNA and CDR2 is YNFKEQ.

V is TRBV30 and J is TRBJ2-1, with 9 bases lining up with TRBD2. V gave up 2 bases and J gave up 6 bases; unmatched junction bases: 8. The CDR3 has 15 amino acids. The germline CDR1 and CDR2 sequences are GTSNPN and SVGIG (reference sequence). CDR3: CAWSLGTSPSNEQFF. Here the CDR3 DNA reads TGTGCCTGGAGTCTCGGGACTAGCCCGTCCAATGAGCAGTTCTTC.

This sequence joins TRBV7-8 and TRBJ1-2; 8 bases fit TRBD1. The germline V gene encodes CDR1 SGHVS and CDR2 FQNEAQ. The CDR3 has 14 amino acids. V was pared by 3 bases and J by 5 bases, with 5 bases of the junction left unmatched. CDR3: CASSLDRVGYGYTF. The CDR3 region has the DNA TGTGCCAGCAGCTTGGACAGGGTCGGGTATGGCTACACCTTC.

The chain employs TRBV18 and TRBJ1-1; the D gene is possibly TRBD1 (6 bases). CDR3 length equals 15 residues. Trimming cost V 3 bases and J 1 base, with 12 bases left between them. Germline loops: CDR1 KGHSH, CDR2 LQKENI. CDR3 in amino acids: CASSPWIGGNTEAFF. CDR3 nucleotides: TGTGCCAGCTCACCGTGGATAGGGGGGAACACTGAAGCTTTCTTT.

This chain joins TRBV19 and TRBJ1-4, with 7 bases lining up with TRBD1. Unmatched junction bases numbered 10, after V lost 5 bases and J lost 4 bases. The CDR3 runs 16 residues. Germline V lookup: CDR1 LNHDA, CDR2 SQIVND (reference sequence). The CDR3 loop reads CASSLRQGLGNEKLFF. The CDR3, as DNA: TGTGCCAGTAGTCTACGACAGGGACTCGGTAATGAAAAACTGTTTTTT.

The rearrangement links TRBV5-1 to TRBJ2-5; 9 bases map to TRBD2. Germline lookup yields CDR1 SGHRS and CDR2 YFSETQ. Unmatched junction bases numbered 18, after V lost 4 bases and J lost 5 bases. The CDR3 spans 18 residues. This chain's CDR3 is CASSLLQGLAGAFETQYF. CDR3 bases: TGCGCCAGCAGCCTATTACAGGGGTTAGCGGGGGCGTTTGAGACCCAGTACTTC.

This chain uses TRBV6-4 with TRBJ1-5, with D unresolved. The CDR3 has 13 amino acids. Germline CDR1 and CDR2: MRHNA and SNTAGT. V gave up 3 bases and J gave up 3 bases, with 6 bases separating them. The CDR3 loop reads CASSEQNNQPQHF. The CDR3 DNA reads as TGTGCCAGCAGTGAGCAGAACAATCAGCCCCAGCATTTT.

The genes are TRBV28 and TRBJ1-2, with D perhaps matching TRBD1 (5 bases). CDR3 length equals 16 residues. Germline-derived CDR1 and CDR2 are MDHEN and SYDVKM. Trimming removed 8 bases at V and 4 bases at J, with 23 bases between. CDR3 amino acids: CASGFPGSRGSYGYTF. The DNA of the CDR3 is TGTGCCAGCGGCTTCCCGGGCTCTAGGGGAAGCTATGGCTACACCTTC.

This chain uses TRBV4-1 with TRBJ1-2; D possibly corresponds to TRBD1 (6 bases). CDR3 length: 14 residues. The germline V gene encodes CDR1 MGHRA and CDR2 YSYEKL. V was trimmed by 4 bases and J by 4 bases, leaving 13 bases between them. The CDR3 is CASSLTGNPYGYTF. CDR3 in DNA: TGCGCCAGCAGCCTCACAGGGAATCCCTATGGCTACACCTTC.

This sequence joins TRBV28 and TRBJ2-2, with D possibly matching TRBD1 (7 bases). The CDR3 contains 16 residues. Trimming removed 4 bases at V and 4 bases at J, with 16 bases between. CDR1 is MDHEN and CDR2 is SYDVKM in the germline V gene. CDR3 coding DNA: TGTGCCAGCAGTTCAGGCGGGACAGCTGGCACCGGGGAGCTGTTTTTT. It specifies CASSSGGTAGTGELFF.

This clone was found a few times. V gene TRBV2 combines with J gene TRBJ1-5, with 7 bases that match TRBD1. The CDR3 spans 15 residues. J gave up 4 bases and V 6 bases, and 9 bases lay outside the gene matches. Germline V gives CDR1 SNHLY, CDR2 FYNNEI. CDR3 nucleotide sequence: TGTGCCAGCAGGGTAGAAACAGGGGAGAATCAGCCCCAGCATTTT. Its translation: CASRVETGENQPQHF. Supplemented by reference TRBV2 and TRBJ1-5, the full variable domain reads EPEVTQTPSHQVTQMGQEVILRCVPISNHLYFYWYRQILGQKVEFLVSFYNNEISEKSEIFDDQFSVERPDGSNFTLKIRSTKLEDSAMYFCASRVETGENQPQHFGDGTRLSIL.

This clone was detected only once. The chain employs TRBV6-5 and TRBJ2-2; 7 bases are a match to TRBD1. V shed 5 bases and J 4 bases; nucleotides not matched to a gene: 7. The CDR3 is made up of 15 amino acids. Looked up from germline, CDR1 is MNHEY and CDR2 is SVGAGI. CDR3 sequence reads: CASSRQGWSTGELFF. The CDR3 bases are TGTGCCAGCAGTCGACAGGGATGGAGCACCGGGGAGCTGTTTTTT.

The J gene is TRBJ2-7, the V gene TRBV30, with 8 bases fitting TRBD1. The CDR3 loop spans 15 amino acids. Trimming removed 0 bases from V and 6 bases from J; junction bases left unmatched: 10. Germline loops: CDR1 GTSNPN, CDR2 SVGIG (reference sequence). The CDR3 is CAWSVQVTGAGEQYF. CDR3 bases: TGTGCCTGGAGTGTACAGGTGACAGGGGCGGGCGAGCAGTACTTC.

The J gene is TRBJ1-2, the V gene TRBV7-2; a possible D gene is TRBD1 (5 bases). Germline V lookup: CDR1 SGHTA, CDR2 FQGNSA. The CDR3 is 15 residues long. Between the trimmed V and J ends, which lost 2 bases and 8 bases, there was a span of 18 bases. CDR3 amino acids: CASSLILRAGPGYTF. The DNA of the CDR3 is TGTGCCAGCAGCTTAATATTAAGGGCAGGGCCCGGCTACACCTTC.

The rearrangement links TRBV10-1 to TRBJ2-1; TRBD2 matches at 14 bases. V lost 3 bases and J lost 9; bases outside the gene matches: 13. The CDR3 is 18 residues long. Germline V lookup: CDR1 WNHNN, CDR2 SYGVQD (reference sequence). This CDR3 is CASSEIGGTSGSGGEQFF. In DNA form, the CDR3 reads TGCGCCAGCAGTGAAATCGGGGGGACTAGCGGGAGTGGAGGTGAGCAGTTCTTC.

Only a few counts were recorded for this clone. The chain links TRBV15 to TRBJ1-2; D is perhaps TRBD1 (5 bases). The V end lost 3 bases, the J end lost 5 bases, and 13 bases lay between the germline ends. The CDR3 extends over 14 amino acids. CDR1 is LNHNV, CDR2 YYDKDF, per germline (reference sequence). The CDR3 loop reads CATSRGGVRYGYTF. CDR3 nucleotides: TGTGCCACCAGCAGGGGGGGGGTTCGTTATGGCTACACCTTC.

For the CDR3, the DNA is TGTGCCAGCAGTGGGAGACTAGCGGGAGGACAGACCGGGGAGCTGTTTTTT. Translating gives CASSGRLAGGQTGELFF. The gene calls are TRBV6-1 and TRBJ2-2; 13 bases agree with TRBD2. CDR1 and CDR2 from the germline V gene are MNHNS and SASEGT. V lost 4 bases and J lost 5; bases outside the gene matches: 7. The CDR3 length is 17 residues.

This clone was found a few times. The chain is built from TRBV7-3 and TRBJ2-2; 15 bases are shared with TRBD2. Trimming removed 3 bases from V and 7 bases from J; junction bases left unmatched: 3. CDR3 length: 16 residues. Per the germline V gene, CDR1 is SGHTA and CDR2 is FQGTGA. The CDR3 protein is CASSLGLAGGVGELFF. CDR3 nucleotide sequence: TGTGCCAGCAGCTTGGGACTAGCGGGGGGAGTCGGGGAGCTGTTTTTT.

Many counts were recorded for this clone. This rearrangement joins TRBV5-8 to TRBJ1-5, with 10 bases that match TRBD1. CDR1 and CDR2 from the germline V gene are SGHTS and YDEGEE. The CDR3 consists of 18 residues. Unmatched junction bases numbered 14, after V lost 4 bases and J lost 4 bases. Here the CDR3 reads CASSGGPGQGFRNQPQHF. CDR3 nucleotides: TGTGCCAGCAGCGGGGGCCCGGGACAGGGGTTTCGGAATCAGCCCCAGCATTTT.

The genes are TRBV28 and TRBJ2-5, with D tentatively TRBD2 (5 bases). The CDR3 covers 13 residues. Germline assignment: CDR1 MDHEN and CDR2 SYDVKM. Trimming took 2 bases from V and 5 from J, leaving 9 bases between them. CDR3 sequence reads: CASSLEGKETQYF. The CDR3 bases are TGTGCCAGCAGTTTAGAGGGAAAGGAGACCCAGTACTTC. Looking up the rest from reference TRBV28 and TRBJ2-5 gives the full variable domain: DVKVTQSSRYLVKRTGEKVFLECVQDMDHENMFWYRQDPGLGLRLIYFSYDVKMKEKGDIPEGYSVSREKKERFSLILESASTNQTSMYLCASSLEGKETQYFGPGTRLLVL.

This clone was picked up a small number of times. The chain links TRBV9 to TRBJ2-1; 11 bases map to TRBD2. This CDR3 is 18 amino acids long. Germline assignment: CDR1 SGDLS and CDR2 YYNGEE. V gave up 0 bases and J gave up 4 bases; unmatched junction bases: 9. In DNA form, the CDR3 reads TGTGCCAGCAGCGTAGCTCGATCGGTAGCGGGAGGGTACAATGAGCAGTTCTTC. Translation: CASSVARSVAGGYNEQFF.